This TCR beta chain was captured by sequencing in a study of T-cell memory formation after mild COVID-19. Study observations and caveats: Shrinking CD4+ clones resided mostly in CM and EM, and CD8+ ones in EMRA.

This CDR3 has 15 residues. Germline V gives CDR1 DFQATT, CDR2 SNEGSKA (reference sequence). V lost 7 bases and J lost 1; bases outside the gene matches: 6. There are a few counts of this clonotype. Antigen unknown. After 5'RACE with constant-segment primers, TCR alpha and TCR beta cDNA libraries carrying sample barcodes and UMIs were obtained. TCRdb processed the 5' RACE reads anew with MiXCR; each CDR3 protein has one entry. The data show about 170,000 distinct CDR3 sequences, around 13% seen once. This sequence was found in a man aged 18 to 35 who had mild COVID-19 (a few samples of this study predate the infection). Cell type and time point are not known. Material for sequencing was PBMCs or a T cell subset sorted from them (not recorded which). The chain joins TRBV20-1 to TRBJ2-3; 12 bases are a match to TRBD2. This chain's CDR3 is CSVDLAGGGTDTQYF. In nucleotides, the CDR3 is TGCAGTGTCGACCTAGCGGGGGGGGGCACAGATACGCAGTATTTT.